The 12 T cell receptor beta chains reported below all come from one sample, sequenced in a study of OX40 agonist ivuxolimab in advanced cancers. Assay used: immunoSEQ multiplex PCR; TCRdb lists only in-frame clones, some missing. The data contain around 24,000 clones, about 83% of them singletons. The material sequenced was CD4+ or CD8+ T cells sorted from blood, taken in a trial of the OX40 agonist ivuxolimab. The receptors were sampled from an adult with an advanced solid tumor such as melanoma, head and neck, liver or kidney cancer.

The J gene is TRBJ2-7, the V gene TRBV6-5, with D unclear. V was shortened by 0 bases and J by 3 bases, with 9 bases between the two germline ends. Germline V gene data show CDR1 as MNHEY and CDR2 as SVGAGI. The CDR3 totals 14 residues. The CDR3 sequence is CASSYSGQNYEQYF. In DNA form, the CDR3 reads TGTGCCAGCAGTTACTCCGGGCAGAACTACGAGCAGTACTTC.

V usage is TRBV5-1 and J usage is TRBJ2-1, with unresolved D. Germline V CDR1 and CDR2: SGHRS, YFSETQ. The CDR3 is 11 amino acids. Trimming left V 5 bases short and J 5 bases short, with 5 bases between. The CDR3 loop is CASRGDNEQFF. The DNA for the CDR3 is TGCGCCAGCAGAGGAGACAATGAGCAGTTCTTC.

This clone appeared a few times. The chain uses TRBV5-1 and TRBJ1-3; no clear D. From germline, CDR1 is SGHRS and CDR2 YFSETQ. CDR3 size: 14 residues. The V gene lost 5 bases and the J gene lost 7 bases, with 16 bases spanning the gap. The CDR3 nucleotides are TGCGCCAGCAGAATCGACACGGCACGGAACACCATATATTTT. Its protein is CASRIDTARNTIYF.

The chain couples TRBV11-1 to TRBJ1-3, with a weak D call TRBD1 (5 bases). The CDR3 extends over 14 amino acids. V gave up 4 bases and J gave up 4 bases, with 11 bases separating them. CDR1 is SGHAT and CDR2 is FQDESV in the germline V gene (reference sequence). Written as DNA, the CDR3 is TGTGCCAGCAGCTGGGGGAACGGGGGAAACACCATATATTTT. Translated: CASSWGNGGNTIYF.

The chain carries TRBV19 and TRBJ1-3; 9 bases match TRBD1. J lost 0 bases, V lost 3 bases, and 0 bases had no gene match. The CDR3 is 15 residues long. Germline loops: CDR1 LNHDA, CDR2 SQIVND (reference sequence). The CDR3 sequence: CASSMTGGSGNTIYF. For the CDR3, the DNA is TGTGCCAGTAGTATGACAGGGGGCTCTGGAAACACCATATATTTT.

This rearrangement joins TRBV7-9 to TRBJ1-5; D might be TRBD1 (6 bases). V was cut by 5 bases and J by 4 bases, with 21 bases left in between. This CDR3 contains 17 residues. The germline CDR1 and CDR2 sequences are SEHNR and FQNEAQ (reference sequence). The CDR3 protein is CASSLGGGTRGNQPQHF. The CDR3 nucleotides are TGTGCCAGCAGCCTCGGGGGAGGTACGAGGGGGAATCAGCCCCAGCATTTT.

The sample holds a few counts of this clone. The rearrangement uses TRBV9 and TRBJ1-6; D gene uncertain. Trimming took 0 bases from V and 10 from J, leaving 11 bases between them. Germline CDR1 and CDR2: SGDLS and YYNGEE. The CDR3 is 14 amino acids. Here the CDR3 reads CASSVADGGSPLHF. Here the CDR3 DNA reads TGTGCCAGCAGCGTAGCGGACGGTGGCTCACCCCTCCACTTT.

In regard to this clone: This specimen includes other DNA sequences encoding the same CDR3. The chain couples TRBV5-1 to TRBJ2-3; D is perhaps TRBD1 or TRBD2 (5 bases each). Germline assignment: CDR1 SGHRS and CDR2 YFSETQ. The germline V and J ends were trimmed by 4 bases and 0 bases, with 15 bases remaining between them. The CDR3 is 16 amino acids. This chain's CDR3 is CASSTGTDRSTDTQYF. CDR3 bases: TGCGCCAGCAGCACGGGGACGGATCGCAGCACAGATACGCAGTATTTT.

This chain links TRBV7-2 with TRBJ1-6, with D possibly matching TRBD1 (6 bases). This CDR3 is 15 amino acids long. Trimming took off 6 bases at V and 5 bases at J, with 14 bases between the two ends. Germline V lookup: CDR1 SGHTA, CDR2 FQGNSA. The CDR3 bases are TGTGCCAGCAGGCAAACAGGGTTACATAATTCACCCCTCCACTTT. Protein sequence: CASRQTGLHNSPLHF. The full variable domain, rest sourced from reference TRBV7-2 and TRBJ1-6, is GAGVSQSPSNKVTEKGKDVELRCDPISGHTALYWYRQSLGQGLEFLIYFQGNSAPDKSGLPSDRFSAERTGGSVSTLTIQRTQQEDSAVYLCASRQTGLHNSPLHFGNGTRLTVT.

V usage is TRBV4-3 and J usage is TRBJ2-7; 8 bases match TRBD2. V dropped 1 base and J dropped 3; count of bases not matched to a gene: 8. In germline, CDR1 is LGHNA, CDR2 YSLEER. The CDR3 covers 16 residues. For the CDR3, the DNA is TGCGCCAGCAGCCAAGTAGGTCGCGGGGGGAGCTACGAGCAGTACTTC. Its protein is CASSQVGRGGSYEQYF.

This sequence joins TRBV6-4 and TRBJ2-3; D unresolved. Trimming stripped 4 bases from V and 3 bases from J, with 14 bases between. This CDR3 has 15 amino acids. Germline V gene lookup returns CDR1 MRHNA and CDR2 SNTAGT. The CDR3 region has the DNA TGTGCCAGCAGTGTCGGCCTCGGCCGGACAGATACGCAGTATTTT. Its protein product is CASSVGLGRTDTQYF.

The chain recombines TRBV7-2 with TRBJ2-5; no clear D. CDR1 and CDR2 (germline): SGHTA, FQGNSA. Deletions cut 5 bases from V and 1 base from J, with 11 bases between. The CDR3 is 14 residues long. CDR3 residues: CASSPNTLQETQYF. DNA for the CDR3: TGTGCCAGCAGCCCAAACACCCTCCAAGAGACCCAGTACTTC. The complete variable domain, with remaining parts taken from reference TRBV7-2 and TRBJ2-5, reads GAGVSQSPSNKVTEKGKDVELRCDPISGHTALYWYRQSLGQGLEFLIYFQGNSAPDKSGLPSDRFSAERTGGSVSTLTIQRTQQEDSAVYLCASSPNTLQETQYFGPGTRLLVL.